These T cell receptor beta chains were read from a single sample in a study of somatic mutations in cytotoxic T cells in rheumatoid arthritis. Produced via immunoSEQ multiplex PCR; TCRdb's table is partial and in-frame only. Of 30,000 to 45,000 clones listed, under 90% were seen once; the top ten hold 3% to 3.5%. The sequenced sample consisted of CD8+ T cells sorted from blood. The receptors here all came from a man aged 35 to 55 in good health. CDR3s leave out the opening cysteine and the closing phenylalanine or tryptophan. A D gene is named only where the DNA matches it firmly. Clone sizes are given selectively: once, few, many, or a class where the clone is expanded.

j_gene	v_gene	abundance	d_gene	CDR3aa
TRBJ1-3	TRBV7-6	.	.	ASSEDSTGNTIY
TRBJ2-3	TRBV9	.	.	ASSATPRAGHTDTQY
TRBJ2-2	TRBV19	.	TRBD2	ASSAWTSGGGNTGELF
TRBJ2-7	TRBV5-1	.	TRBD1	ASSFRDRGYEQY
TRBJ2-2	TRBV28	.	.	ASSPAPGLRPAGELF
TRBJ2-5	TRBV28	.	TRBD2	ASSLWTSGSGQY
TRBJ2-7	TRBV9	.	.	ASSGPSSYEQY
TRBJ1-1	TRBV9	.	.	ASSSAGLTEAF
TRBJ2-7	TRBV5-4	.	TRBD1	ASSWRGTGHYEQY
TRBJ2-7	TRBV2	.	TRBD2	ASSEAFPPREGSYEQY
TRBJ2-1	TRBV5-1	.	.	ASSLSGAREQF
TRBJ2-7	TRBV7-6	.	TRBD1	ASSLGQGFYEQY
TRBJ1-2	TRBV30	.	.	AWDRGTNYGYT
TRBJ2-3	TRBV10-2	once	TRBD1	ASSESTGASWDTQY
TRBJ1-5	TRBV7-9	.	.	ASSLGNQPQH
TRBJ2-7	TRBV15	.	TRBD2	ATGTSVYEQY
TRBJ1-2	TRBV2	.	.	ASSVSEGNYGYT
TRBJ1-1	TRBV6-1	large	.	ASSVEQTNTEAF
TRBJ2-3	TRBV5-5	.	.	ASSLFQGPDTQY
TRBJ2-7	TRBV19	once	.	ASSMEGTLSSYEQY
TRBJ1-1	TRBV14	.	.	ASRSSGAYTEAF